This is a list of T cell receptor beta chains from one sample in a study of T cell responses to AZD1222 COVID-19 vaccine. Some clones are missing from TCRdb's copy, which holds only in-frame ones; the method was immunoSEQ multiplex PCR. The sample yields about 150,000 clones, 94% seen once. Sequences were derived from peripheral blood, sampled on day 0 of AZD1222 vaccination. The receptor set was obtained from an adult in good health. The CDR3 runs from the conserved cysteine through the conserved F or W. A D gene is named only where the DNA matches it firmly. For some rows the clone size is stated as once, few or many, or as a class when expanded; others skip it.

>17|NA|TRBJ2-1|TRBV19|NA
TGTGCCAGTAGTACCCCAAACTCGAAAACCTCCTACAATGAGCAGTTCTTC
CASSTPNSKTSYNEQFF
>15|TRBD1|TRBJ1-2|TRBV27|NA
TGTGCCAGCAGTCTACATCCGGGACAGTTCTATGGCTACACCTTC
CASSLHPGQFYGYTF
>12|NA|TRBJ1-4|TRBV30|few
TGTGCCTGGGGGAGAATGAATGAAAAACTGTTTTTT
CAWGRMNEKLFF
>16|NA|TRBJ1-1|TRBV7-8|NA
TGTGCCAGCAGCTTAGCGTTGGCAGGGGCGGGGACTGAAGCTTTCTTT
CASSLALAGAGTEAFF
>17|TRBD1|TRBJ1-5|TRBV28|NA
TGTGCCAGCAGTTCCCCGGGACAGGGACCTAGCAATCAGCCCCAGCATTTT
CASSSPGQGPSNQPQHF
>15|NA|TRBJ1-1|TRBV15|once
TGTGCCACCAGTCAGAAGGCCATAATGAACACTGAAGCTTTCTTT
CATSQKAIMNTEAFF
>13|NA|TRBJ1-4|TRBV19|NA
TGTGCCAGTAGTACCAATGAGGGGGAAAAACTGTTTTTT
CASSTNEGEKLFF
>12|NA|TRBJ1-4|TRBV28|NA
TGTGCCAGCGGCGGCGGGCTTGAAAAACTGTTTTTT
CASGGGLEKLFF
>14|TRBD1|TRBJ2-1|TRBV10-3|NA
TGTGCCATCAGCGACCGACAGGGGAGCAATGAGCAGTTCTTC
CAISDRQGSNEQFF
>16|TRBD1|TRBJ1-2|TRBV7-2|NA
TGTGCCAGCAGCTTATTCAGGGGGCCCCAACTCTATGGCTACACCTTC
CASSLFRGPQLYGYTF
>14|NA|TRBJ2-2|TRBV6-2/TRBV6-3|NA
TGTGCCAGCAGTTATTGGCTAGCCCCCGGGGAGCTGTTTTTT
CASSYWLAPGELFF
>15|NA|TRBJ1-1|TRBV5-1|NA
TGCGCCAGCAGCTTGGCCGGCGGTTTGAACACTGAAGCTTTCTTT
CASSLAGGLNTEAFF
>14|NA|TRBJ1-1|TRBV3-1/TRBV3-2|NA
TGTGCCAGCAGCCAAGTATTGAAGTGGACTGAAGCTTTCTTT
CASSQVLKWTEAFF
>10|NA|TRBJ1-1|TRBV30|NA
TGTGCCTGGGGGGGCACTGAAGCTTTCTTT
CAWGGTEAFF
>15|NA|TRBJ2-1|TRBV5-4|NA
TGTGCCAGCAGCTTGGAGCCAGGCCAGCACAATGAGCAGTTCTTC
CASSLEPGQHNEQFF
>14|NA|TRBJ1-2|TRBV24-1|few
TGTGCCACCAGTGATTCCGGCAGGGACTATGGCTACACCTTC
CATSDSGRDYGYTF
>15|TRBD1|TRBJ1-6|TRBV10-3|NA
TGTGCCATACGGACAGGGACGAACTATAATTCACCCCTCCACTTT
CAIRTGTNYNSPLHF
>15|TRBD1|TRBJ1-4|TRBV27|NA
TGTGCCAGCAGTCCCCGGGACAGCCGTAATGAAAAACTGTTTTTT
CASSPRDSRNEKLFF
>15|NA|TRBJ1-2|TRBV5-8|NA
TGTGCCAGCAGCTTGAACGGACGGGACCCATATGGCTACACCTTC
CASSLNGRDPYGYTF